The 24 T cell receptor beta chains below all came from one sample that was sequenced in a study of blood T cell repertoires in COVID-19. TCRdb's table, derived via immunoSEQ multiplex PCR, lists solely in-frame clones and lacks some. The sample shows fewer than 110,000 clones, approximately 80% of them seen only once. The sequencing sample was made of peripheral blood. The receptor source for this set is a human donor in a cohort sampled during active COVID-19.

The chain recombines TRBV5-1 with TRBJ1-4; possibly TRBD1 for D (5 bases). CDR3 size: 16 residues. Trimming removed 4 bases from V and 0 bases from J, with 13 bases in between. The germline gives CDR1 SGHRS, CDR2 YFSETQ. The CDR3 loop is CASSPPSTATNEKLFF. In DNA, the CDR3 is TGCGCCAGCAGCCCACCCTCGACAGCAACTAATGAAAAACTGTTTTTT.

The chain recombines TRBV18 with TRBJ2-5; 9 bases are a match to TRBD1. The CDR3 covers 15 residues. Trimming cost V 4 bases and J 2 bases; bases outside gene matches: 5. Looked up from germline, CDR1 is KGHSH and CDR2 is LQKENI. The CDR3 coding sequence is TGTGCCAGCTCACGGGACAGGGAGGTTCAAGAGACCCAGTACTTC. Translating it yields CASSRDREVQETQYF.

This chain joins TRBV2 and TRBJ2-1; D might be TRBD2 (6 bases). CDR1 is SNHLY and CDR2 is FYNNEI in the germline V gene. Trimming cost V 4 bases and J 0 bases, with 10 bases left between them. This CDR3 spans 15 amino acids. The CDR3 loop reads CASSGRTTSYNEQFF. The CDR3 DNA sequence: TGTGCCAGCAGTGGGAGGACTACCTCCTACAATGAGCAGTTCTTC.

The gene calls are TRBV15 and TRBJ1-1; D perhaps matches TRBD1 (5 bases). Germline CDR1 and CDR2: LNHNV and YYDKDF (reference sequence). V lost 1 base and J lost 1, with 7 bases in between. The length of the CDR3 is 14 residues. CDR3 sequence reads: CATSRGQPNTEAFF. CDR3 DNA: TGTGCCACCAGCAGAGGACAGCCGAACACTGAAGCTTTCTTT.

The rearrangement links TRBV2 to TRBJ2-6, with D maybe TRBD2 (5 bases). Trimming pared 6 bases from V and 3 bases from J, leaving 15 bases between. Germline CDR1 is SNHLY and CDR2 is FYNNEI. The CDR3 length is 16 residues. The CDR3 region is CASRIRTGGGANVLTF. CDR3 bases: TGTGCCAGCAGGATCCGGACTGGCGGTGGGGCCAACGTCCTGACTTTC.

A single count supports this clone. V is TRBV7-2 and J is TRBJ1-6, with D unclear. The length of the CDR3 is 11 residues. CDR1 and CDR2 from the germline V gene are SGHTA and FQGNSA. Trimming cost V 4 bases and J 8 bases, with 3 bases left between them. CDR3 region: CASSSDSPLHF. The CDR3 DNA reads as TGTGCCAGCAGCTCCGATTCACCCCTCCACTTT. Based on the CDR3 plus reference TRBV7-2 and TRBJ1-6, the full variable domain is GAGVSQSPSNKVTEKGKDVELRCDPISGHTALYWYRQSLGQGLEFLIYFQGNSAPDKSGLPSDRFSAERTGGSVSTLTIQRTQQEDSAVYLCASSSDSPLHFGNGTRLTVT.

The rearrangement links TRBV30 to TRBJ1-1; D unresolved. Per the germline V gene, CDR1 is GTSNPN and CDR2 is SVGIG (reference sequence). The CDR3 totals 12 residues. The CDR3 DNA follows: TGTGGATATCGAACGGGTTACACTGAAGCTTTCTTT. Translation: CGYRTGYTEAFF.

The V gene is TRBV28, the J gene TRBJ1-6; perhaps TRBD1 as D (6 bases). CDR3 length equals 15 residues. Germline loops: CDR1 MDHEN, CDR2 SYDVKM. With 2 bases removed from V and 10 bases from J, the gap between germline ends came to 15 bases. In DNA form, the CDR3 reads TGTGCCAGCAGTTTACCTACAGGGACGCGGTCACCCCTCCACTTT. Its translation is CASSLPTGTRSPLHF.

This chain uses TRBV19 with TRBJ1-1; 8 bases map to TRBD1. The V gene end was trimmed by 1 base and the J gene end by 4 bases; junction bases not matched to a gene: 2. Per germline, CDR1 LNHDA and CDR2 SQIVND (reference sequence). This CDR3 region has 14 residues. The CDR3 DNA follows: TGTGCCAGTAGTATAGCAACAGGGGGCACTGAAGCTTTCTTT. Amino acids: CASSIATGGTEAFF.

The rearrangement uses TRBV11-2 and TRBJ1-1; D not resolved. Trimming left V 1 base short and J 3 bases short, with 15 bases between. Germline assignment: CDR1 SGHAT and CDR2 FQNNGV. There are 16 residues in the CDR3. CDR3: CASSLGRRSWDTEAFF. Here the CDR3 DNA reads TGTGCCAGCAGCTTAGGGCGGCGGTCGTGGGACACTGAAGCTTTCTTT. Using reference TRBV11-2 and TRBJ1-1 for the parts outside the CDR3, the full variable domain is EAGVAQSPRYKIIEKRQSVAFWCNPISGHATLYWYQQILGQGPKLLIQFQNNGVVDDSQLPKDRFSAERLKGVDSTLKIQPAKLEDSAVYLCASSLGRRSWDTEAFFGQGTRLTVV.

The chain carries TRBV4-2 and TRBJ1-1; no firm D call. Trimming pared 1 base from V and 5 bases from J, leaving 14 bases between. Germline V lookup: CDR1 LGHNA, CDR2 YNFKEQ. There are 15 residues in the CDR3. CDR3 amino acids: CASSQGGSRGTEAFF. The CDR3 coding sequence is TGTGCCAGCAGCCAAGGCGGCAGCCGTGGGACTGAAGCTTTCTTT.

This chain uses TRBV27 with TRBJ1-3; the match to TRBD1 covers 7 bases. This CDR3 is 19 amino acids long. Germline assignment: CDR1 MNHEY and CDR2 SMNVEV (reference sequence). Germline trimming cut 0 bases from V and 0 bases from J; bases unmatched to any gene: 11. Here the CDR3 DNA reads TGTGCCAGCAGTTTATCCCGAGGACAGGCGGGGATCTCTGGAAACACCATATATTTT. Its translation: CASSLSRGQAGISGNTIYF.

This clone was detected once. The chain uses TRBV24-1 and TRBJ1-2, with 10 bases that match TRBD1. Germline-derived CDR1 and CDR2 are KGHDR and SFDVKD. The trim removed 7 bases at V and 0 bases at J, leaving 13 bases unmatched. The CDR3 extends over 18 amino acids. The CDR3 sequence: CATREPGQGSIPNYGYTF. As DNA, the CDR3 is TGTGCCACCAGAGAACCGGGACAGGGGTCCATACCTAACTATGGCTACACCTTC.

The chain links TRBV5-1 to TRBJ1-1; D might be TRBD1 (5 bases). The germline V gene has CDR1 SGHRS and CDR2 YFSETQ. The CDR3 runs to 14 residues. V lost 4 bases and J 0 bases, leaving 10 bases between the germline ends. CDR3 DNA: TGCGCCAGCAGCCAGGACACTTTGAACACTGAAGCTTTCTTT. It translates to CASSQDTLNTEAFF. The full variable domain, rest sourced from reference TRBV5-1 and TRBJ1-1, is KAGVTQTPRYLIKTRGQQVTLSCSPISGHRSVSWYQQTPGQGLQFLFEYFSETQRNKGNFPGRFSGRQFSNSRSEMNVSTLELGDSALYLCASSQDTLNTEAFFGQGTRLTVV.

V gene TRBV21-1 combines with J gene TRBJ1-1; the table's TRBD1 call for D was not verified on the DNA. TRBV21-1 is a documented pseudogene. The CDR3 length is 18 residues. The CDR3 bases are TGTGCCAGCAGCATGTGTTCCGGGACAGCCATGGTGAACACTGAAGCTTTCTTT. Translating it yields CASSMCSGTAMVNTEAFF.

This rearrangement joins TRBV5-4 to TRBJ2-7, with D maybe TRBD2 (6 bases). V was cut by 4 bases and J by 2 bases, with 16 bases left in between. The CDR3 totals 15 residues. CDR1 and CDR2 (germline): SGHNT, YYREEE (reference sequence). CDR3 protein: CASSKGTPTTYEQYF. In DNA, the CDR3 is TGTGCCAGCAGCAAAGGGACTCCTACTACCTACGAGCAGTACTTC.

CDR3 bases: TGTGCCAGCAGCGCTACCGGGAACCAAGAGACCCAGTACTTC. Translating gives CASSATGNQETQYF. The rearrangement joins TRBV9 to TRBJ2-5, with D perhaps matching TRBD2 (5 bases). V was cut by 3 bases and J by 0 bases, with 9 bases left in between. This CDR3 spans 14 amino acids. Germline assignment: CDR1 SGDLS and CDR2 YYNGEE.

The chain joins TRBV9 to TRBJ1-1, with D maybe TRBD1 (5 bases). The CDR3 loop spans 14 amino acids. Germline V gene sequence: CDR1 SGDLS, CDR2 YYNGEE. The V gene lost 4 bases and the J gene lost 4 bases, with 14 bases spanning the gap. CDR3 sequence (DNA): TGTGCCAGCAGCCCCCGGGGGTGGGGCACTGAAGCTTTCTTT. Its protein product is CASSPRGWGTEAFF.

The chain employs TRBV4-2 and TRBJ2-5, with 8 positions matching TRBD2. Germline lookup yields CDR1 LGHNA and CDR2 YNFKEQ. Germline trimming cut 1 base from V and 2 bases from J; bases unmatched to any gene: 3. This CDR3 is 15 amino acids long. CDR3 sequence (DNA): TGTGCCAGCAGCCAAGGGATAGCGGGGCAAGAGACCCAGTACTTC. It yields the protein CASSQGIAGQETQYF.

This clone was counted between two and nine times. This chain connects TRBV7-9 to TRBJ1-3; D not resolved. This CDR3 is built from 16 residues. Germline CDR1 SEHNR, CDR2 FQNEAQ (reference sequence). V was shortened by 5 bases and J by 2 bases, with 16 bases between the two germline ends. The CDR3 nucleotides read TGTGCCAGCAGCCCCACCTGGAGCTCCCCTGGAAACACCATATATTTT. Amino acid sequence: CASSPTWSSPGNTIYF.

The CDR3 coding sequence is TGTGCCAGCAGCCCAATAAGACTAGCGGGCAAACTCTACGAGCAGTACTTC. Its protein product is CASSPIRLAGKLYEQYF. The chain has TRBV3-1 (or the pseudogene TRBV3-2) and TRBJ2-7, with 10 nucleotides matching TRBD2. Trimming removed 4 bases from V and 3 bases from J; junction bases left unmatched: 12. The germline gives CDR1 LGHDT, CDR2 YNNKEL (reference sequence). The CDR3 length is 17 residues.

This sequence joins TRBV18 and TRBJ1-1; D call uncertain. The germline gives CDR1 KGHSH, CDR2 LQKENI. Trimming pared 2 bases from V and 7 bases from J, leaving 11 bases between. CDR3 size: 13 residues. The DNA of the CDR3 is TGTGCCAGCTCACCAGCGGGCTTAGGTGAAGCTTTCTTT. Its protein is CASSPAGLGEAFF.

J is TRBJ1-1 and V is TRBV5-1; D is uncertain. This CDR3 contains 15 residues. Germline V CDR1 and CDR2: SGHRS, YFSETQ. Trimming removed 0 bases from V and 2 bases from J, with 11 bases in between. The CDR3 sequence is CASSLGGNFNTEAFF. CDR3 DNA sequence: TGCGCCAGCAGCTTGGGAGGGAACTTTAACACTGAAGCTTTCTTT. Filled out from reference TRBV5-1 and TRBJ1-1, the complete variable domain reads KAGVTQTPRYLIKTRGQQVTLSCSPISGHRSVSWYQQTPGQGLQFLFEYFSETQRNKGNFPGRFSGRQFSNSRSEMNVSTLELGDSALYLCASSLGGNFNTEAFFGQGTRLTVV.

This clone was observed a single time. The chain uses TRBV5-5 and TRBJ1-1; unclear D gene. Germline values: CDR1 SGHKS, CDR2 YYEKEE (reference sequence). The CDR3 length is 15 residues. The ends were cut back, 1 base at V and 4 bases at J, with 14 bases in the middle. In nucleotides, the CDR3 is TGTGCCAGCAGCTTGACGGACTTCAGCTCCACTGAAGCTTTCTTT. Its translation is CASSLTDFSSTEAFF.